This TCR beta chain was captured by sequencing in a study of CD8+CD57+ T cells in acquired aplastic anemia. Regarding the study as a whole: Any difference that existed in CD8+ Simpson's diversity between patients and controls was not significant.

TCR beta VDJ and CDR3 were profiled, and genomic DNA was the template. TCRdb re-called the reads through MiXCR, storing one row per CDR3 protein. The table records approximately 130,000 distinct CDR3 sequences, around two fifths of them present only once. The CDR3 is 15 amino acids. The germline gives CDR1 KGHSH, CDR2 LQKENI. The V end was cut by 6 bases, the J end by 0 bases, with 12 bases between. This clonotype was picked up many times. Its antigen is unidentified. The TCR was taken from a human donor in good health, serving as a control. This chain joins TRBV18 and TRBJ1-5, with TRBD1 as a possible D gene (5 bases). Sequenced material: sorted CD4+, CD8+, or CD8+CD57+ T cells (not recorded which) from PBMCs. The CDR3, as DNA: TGTGCCAGCTCGAACCGGGGCGATAGCAATCAGCCCCAGCATTTT. This translates into CASSNRGDSNQPQHF.